This T cell receptor beta chain was retrieved from a study of T cells in Graves' hyperthyroidism and ophthalmopathy. TCR beta CDR3 region amplification was performed from RNA transcripts. TCR CDR3 underwent first-round RT-PCR with the HTBI primer set. TCRdb used MiXCR to reprocess the multiplex PCR reads, holding one entry per CDR3 protein. The sample holds hundreds of thousands of distinct CDR3 sequences; 38% are singletons and the top ten take more than 7%. The CDR3 length is 14 residues. V was pared by 5 bases and J by 4 bases, with 12 bases between. Per germline, CDR1 SNHLY and CDR2 FYNNEI. Absence of ophthalmopathy progression within 18 months defined stable Graves' hyperthyroidism. Only one count was recorded for this clonotype.

The origin of this receptor is a man aged 18-30 years with Graves' hyperthyroidism. This chain links TRBV2 with TRBJ1-5; D gene unclear. The specimen sequenced was blood. The CDR3 sequence: CASSFQVGNQPQHF. The CDR3 DNA reads as TGTGCCAGCAGTTTTCAGGTCGGAAATCAGCCCCAGCATTTT.